The rows below give T cell receptor beta chains drawn from one sample of a study of T cells in Graves' hyperthyroidism and ophthalmopathy. One entry per CDR3 protein, called by TCRdb with MiXCR from the multiplex PCR reads. The profile shows 400,000 to 600,000 distinct CDR3 sequences, around 16% of them singletons. The sample taken for sequencing was blood. Source of these receptors: a young woman with Graves' ophthalmopathy. Both conserved end residues are part of each CDR3. Fields, in order: clone size, J gene, V gene, D gene, CDR3 DNA, CDR3 protein. D genes are given only for firm matches. Clone size is given for some rows only: seen once, a few or many times, or a class if the clone is expanded.

>.|TRBJ1-6|TRBV10-1|.
TGCGCCAGCAGGAGGGATCCCAATAATTCACCCCTCCACTTT
CASRRDPNNSPLHF
>.|TRBJ2-5|TRBV6-1|TRBD1
TGTGCCAGCAGTCATAGTGTAGGGGGCACTGAAGAGACCCAGTACTTC
CASSHSVGGTEETQYF
>few|TRBJ2-5|TRBV10-1|TRBD1
TGCGCCAGCAGTGAGTCGACGACAGGGGTCCACCGAGGGACCCAGTACTTC
CASSESTTGVHRGTQYF
>many|TRBJ1-4|TRBV6-2/TRBV6-3|.
TGTGCCAGCAGTCCCTGGACCGGCGCACTTAATGAAAAACTGTTTTTT
CASSPWTGALNEKLFF
>.|TRBJ1-4|TRBV27|TRBD1
TGTGCCAGCAGTTCACGCGGACAGGGCTTTAATGAAAAACTGTTTTTT
CASSSRGQGFNEKLFF
>many|TRBJ2-7|TRBV13|.
TGTGCCAGCAGCTCGTCGGGAGCCAGCTGGTCCTACGAGCAGTACTTC
CASSSSGASWSYEQYF
>few|TRBJ2-7|TRBV28|TRBD2
TGTGCCAGCAGTTCAAGGGACTACTGGGGCTACGAGCAGTACTTC
CASSSRDYWGYEQYF
>many|TRBJ2-1|TRBV2|.
TGTGCCAGCAGTGCCCCCTATGAGCAGTTCTTC
CASSAPYEQFF
>few|TRBJ2-7|TRBV13|.
TGTGCCAGCGTCAGCACAGCCGGGCTCTCCTACGAGCAGTACTTC
CASVSTAGLSYEQYF
>many|TRBJ2-2|TRBV6-2/TRBV6-3|.
TGTGCCAGCAGTCCCTACGGCTCGGGGACCGGGGAGCTGTTTTTT
CASSPYGSGTGELFF
>many|TRBJ1-5|TRBV18|.
TGTGCCAGCTCAACGGAGGATCAGCCCCAGCATTTT
CASSTEDQPQHF
>.|TRBJ2-5|TRBV12-3/TRBV12-4|.
TGTGCCAGCAGTTTAGATAGAAACAGGGCCCAGTACTTC
CASSLDRNRAQYF
>few|TRBJ2-2|TRBV4-3|.
TGCGCCAGCAGGGAGAGCGGGAACACCGGGGAGCTGTTTTTT
CASRESGNTGELFF
>.|TRBJ2-7|TRBV7-4|.
TGTGCCAGCAGCCTCCCCGGGTACCCCACAGGCTCCGAGCAGTACTTC
CASSLPGYPTGSEQYF
>many|TRBJ2-7|TRBV28|TRBD2
TGTGCCAGCACCCAGACCGGGAGGAAGGAGCAGTACTTC
CASTQTGRKEQYF
>many|TRBJ2-7|TRBV28|.
TGTGCCAGCAGTACCGCCCCCCCCGAGCAGTACTTC
CASSTAPPEQYF
>.|TRBJ2-7|TRBV24-1|TRBD1
TGTGCCACCAGCGCGACAGGGAAACGCTACGAGCAGTACTTC
CATSATGKRYEQYF
>.|TRBJ2-7|TRBV20-1|TRBD2
TGCAGTGCTAACTTAGCGGGAGACTACGAGCAGTACTTC
CSANLAGDYEQYF
>few|TRBJ2-5|TRBV4-3|.
TGCGCCAGCAGCCAACAAGCAGGGAGCCAAGAGACCCAGTACTTC
CASSQQAGSQETQYF
>many|TRBJ1-5|TRBV28|.
TGTGCCAGCAGTTTATCGGGGCTAGGTGGCAATCAGCCCCAGCATTTT
CASSLSGLGGNQPQHF
>few|TRBJ2-7|TRBV7-3|.
TGTGCCAGCAGCTTAGGGCCTCCGGAAACCTACGAGCAGTACTTC
CASSLGPPETYEQYF
>many|TRBJ2-7|TRBV7-6|.
TGTGCCAGCAGCCAACCCGCTCCCGACAGATTATACGAGCAGTACTTC
CASSQPAPDRLYEQYF
>many|TRBJ2-7|TRBV11-2|.
TGTGCCAGCAGCCCCCCGGGACTCCTGCCCCGAGACTACGAGCAGTACTTC
CASSPPGLLPRDYEQYF
>many|TRBJ2-1|TRBV20-1|.
TGCAGTGCTAGACAGGGGCTACCCGTCAGGGATGAGCAGTTCTTC
CSARQGLPVRDEQFF
>.|TRBJ2-3|TRBV28|TRBD2
TGTGCCAGCAGTTTCCTAGCGGGAGATAGAGATACGCAGTATTTT
CASSFLAGDRDTQYF
>many|TRBJ2-7|TRBV7-2|TRBD2
TGTGCCAGCAGCACTTCCCGGACTAGCGGGATCGAGCAGTACTTC
CASSTSRTSGIEQYF
>.|TRBJ2-7|TRBV14|TRBD2
TGTGCCAGCAGCACCCTAGCGGGAGGTAGCTCCTACGAGCAGTACTTC
CASSTLAGGSSYEQYF
>many|TRBJ1-5|TRBV28|.
TGTGCCAGCAGTTTCGGGGTCAATCAGCCCCAGCATTTT
CASSFGVNQPQHF
>few|TRBJ2-7|TRBV3-1|TRBD2
TGTGCCAGCAGCCTCACTAGCGGGAGTAGGTACGAGCAGTACTTC
CASSLTSGSRYEQYF
>many|TRBJ1-3|TRBV3-1|TRBD1
TGTGCCAGCAGCCTAACAGGGGTAGGAAACACCATATATTTT
CASSLTGVGNTIYF
>many|TRBJ2-1|TRBV18|TRBD2
TGTGCCAGCTCAGGCGCTAGCGGGAGTCGGGGTGAGCAGTTCTTC
CASSGASGSRGEQFF
>few|TRBJ2-3|TRBV4-1|.
TGCGCCAGCAGCCTCTACGAGGATACGCAGTATTTT
CASSLYEDTQYF
>many|TRBJ1-1|TRBV6-1|TRBD1
TGTGCCAGCAGTTATGGGTACAGGGGGCGGGAGACTTTCTTT
CASSYGYRGRETFF
>.|TRBJ2-1|TRBV6-2/TRBV6-3|TRBD1
TGTGCCAGCAGTGGGACAGGGGATGAGCAGTTCTTC
CASSGTGDEQFF
>many|TRBJ1-4|TRBV3-1|.
TGTGCCAGCAGCCAATCTAACTCGCTGGCTGAAAAACTGTTTTTT
CASSQSNSLAEKLFF
>few|TRBJ2-7|TRBV10-3|.
TGTGCCATCAGTGAGCAGGGGAACAGCGAGCAGTACTTC
CAISEQGNSEQYF
>.|TRBJ2-1|TRBV20-1|TRBD2
TGCAGTGCTAGAGATCTCCGGGGTTACTCAGCTAGCGGGAGAGCCGGGTTCGATGAGCAGTTCTTC
CSARDLRGYSASGRAGFDEQFF
>.|TRBJ2-1|TRBV4-3|.
TGCACCAGCAGCCTTAGCGGATACTACAATGAGCAGTTCTTC
CTSSLSGYYNEQFF
>many|TRBJ1-2|TRBV11-2|TRBD1
TGTGCCAGCAGCTTAGCTAGGGGACAGGGTTTCTATGGCTACACCTTC
CASSLARGQGFYGYTF
>many|TRBJ1-5|TRBV7-2|.
TGTGCCAGCAGTGAAAACGGGGATCAGCCCCAGCATTTT
CASSENGDQPQHF
>many|TRBJ2-7|TRBV12-3/TRBV12-4|.
TGTGCCAGCAGTATGGCAACGGGTAGCAGGACCTCCTACGAGCAGTACTTC
CASSMATGSRTSYEQYF
>many|TRBJ2-5|TRBV3-1|.
TGTGCCAGCAGCCAAGATAACACCGGGGAGACCCAGTACTTC
CASSQDNTGETQYF
>many|TRBJ2-1|TRBV7-3|TRBD2
TGTGCCAGCAGCTTCGGACTAGCAGGCAATGAGCAGTTCTTC
CASSFGLAGNEQFF
>many|TRBJ2-3|TRBV20-1|TRBD2
TGCAGTGCCAGCGGGGACAGCACAGATACGCAGTATTTT
CSASGDSTDTQYF
>.|TRBJ2-5|TRBV5-1|.
TGCGCCAGCAGAGAGTTGGCGGAAGAGACCCAGTACTTC
CASRELAEETQYF
>few|TRBJ1-5|TRBV4-2|TRBD1
TGTGCCAGCAGCCAAGATCAGGGAGGGGGCCGCAATCAGCCCCAGCATTTT
CASSQDQGGGRNQPQHF
>many|TRBJ2-7|TRBV5-1|.
TGCGCCAGCAGCTTTGTTCTCCAGCGGGCAGCCGTGAGCTCCTACGAGCAGTACTTC
CASSFVLQRAAVSSYEQYF
>few|TRBJ2-1|TRBV4-3|TRBD1
TGCGCCAGCAGCCAGCGGGACAGGGGCATACACAATGAGCAGTTCTTC
CASSQRDRGIHNEQFF